The 8 T cell receptor beta chains given below trace back to one sample, sequenced in a study of blood T cell repertoires in COVID-19. Only in-frame clones appear in the TCRdb table, and some are missing; sequencing was by immunoSEQ multiplex PCR. Seen here are around 150,000 clones, 60% to 85% observed once, and the top ten hold roughly 7.5%. Sequencing was done on a sample of peripheral blood. All receptors derive from a man aged 60 to 69 with acute or convalescent COVID-19.

V usage is TRBV28 and J usage is TRBJ1-4; possible D gene TRBD1, 6 bases. The V and J ends lost 5 bases and 0 bases respectively, with 10 bases between them. CDR3 length equals 15 residues. Germline V gene lookup returns CDR1 MDHEN and CDR2 SYDVKM. In nucleotides, the CDR3 is TGTGCCAGCAGTGCTACAGGGACAACTAATGAAAAACTGTTTTTT. Translation gives CASSATGTTNEKLFF.

V and J are TRBV3-1 (or the pseudogene TRBV3-2) and TRBJ2-5; TRBD2 is a possible D gene (6 bases). The CDR3 runs to 14 residues. V gave up 4 bases and J gave up 6 bases, with 15 bases separating them. Germline V gene sequence: CDR1 LGHDT, CDR2 YNNKEL (reference sequence). CDR3 DNA: TGTGCCAGCAGCCTAGTTCCGGGGGAGAAGACCCAGTACTTC. This gives the protein CASSLVPGEKTQYF.

The chain uses TRBV15 and TRBJ1-3; D possibly corresponds to TRBD1 (6 bases). Germline loops: CDR1 LNHNV, CDR2 YYDKDF (reference sequence). V lost 0 bases and J 2 bases, leaving 11 bases between the germline ends. This CDR3 spans 16 amino acids. The CDR3 DNA follows: TGTGCCACCAGCAGAGATCGCGCAGGGGCTGGAAACACCATATATTTT. Amino acid sequence: CATSRDRAGAGNTIYF.

This chain links TRBV7-2 with TRBJ2-2; weak D call: TRBD1 (6 bases). V was pared by 5 bases and J by 5 bases, with 24 bases between. The CDR3 is 18 amino acids. Germline CDR1 reads SGHTA; CDR2 reads FQGNSA. The CDR3 region is CASSPRFLGAGGTGELFF. The DNA of the CDR3 is TGTGCCAGCAGCCCAAGGTTCTTGGGGGCTGGTGGGACCGGGGAGCTGTTTTTT.

This clone was seen a handful of times. The chain employs TRBV4-3 and TRBJ1-5; no firm D call. The CDR3 runs to 13 residues. V was pared by 0 bases and J by 9 bases, with 9 bases between. Per the germline V gene, CDR1 is LGHNA and CDR2 is YSLEER. The CDR3 bases are TGCGCCAGCAGCCAAGATCTAGGAATGCCCCAGCATTTT. Its translation: CASSQDLGMPQHF.

This sequence joins TRBV5-5 and TRBJ2-3; D not resolved. CDR3 length: 14 amino acids. Trimming stripped 4 bases from V and 2 bases from J, with 11 bases between. CDR1 is SGHKS, CDR2 YYEKEE, per germline (reference sequence). The CDR3 is CASSTAGNTDTQYF. The DNA for the CDR3 is TGTGCCAGCAGCACGGCAGGAAACACAGATACGCAGTATTTT.

The rearrangement joins TRBV9 to TRBJ2-2; TRBD2 agrees at 13 bases. CDR3 size: 15 residues. CDR1 is SGDLS, CDR2 YYNGEE, per germline. Trimming removed 0 bases from V and 9 bases from J; junction bases left unmatched: 2. The CDR3 DNA reads TGTGCCAGCAGCGTAGAGGGACTAGCGGGACGGGAGCTGTTTTTT. This gives the protein CASSVEGLAGRELFF. Based on the CDR3 plus reference TRBV9 and TRBJ2-2, the full variable domain is DSGVTQTPKHLITATGQRVTLRCSPRSGDLSVYWYQQSLDQGLQFLIQYYNGEERAKGNILERFSAQQFPDLHSELNLSSLELGDSALYFCASSVEGLAGRELFFGEGSRLTVL.

The chain has TRBV2 and TRBJ1-5; 9 bases agree with TRBD1. J gave up 4 bases and V 8 bases, and 6 bases lay outside the gene matches. CDR1 and CDR2 from the germline V gene are SNHLY and FYNNEI. The CDR3 spans 14 residues. The CDR3 sequence: CASGWTGANQPQHF. In DNA form, the CDR3 reads TGTGCCAGCGGCTGGACAGGGGCTAATCAGCCCCAGCATTTT.